The clone carrying this T cell receptor beta chain was counted ten times or more. The CDR3 runs 13 residues. Germline V lookup: CDR1 GTSNPN, CDR2 SVGIG (reference sequence). V lost 0 bases, J lost 10 bases, and 13 bases lay in between. The authors' processing: Amplified reference gene primers provided the basis for estimating nucleated cell counts. Libraries were prepared by immunoSEQ multiplex PCR; TCRdb keeps only in-frame clonotypes and omits some of them. V and J calls and clone size are those listed in that table; D and trimming were worked out from the DNA. The table lists some 330,000 clones, about 92% of them singletons. Individuals drawn from 20 to 25 US areas were roughly 18 to 89 years old. Participants reported their clinical history, and cohort assignment relied on those reports. Two negative PCRs, clearance, or symptom resolution characterized the recovered Cohort 3 donors. This sample was included in a study of blood T cell repertoires in COVID-19.

The rearrangement uses TRBV30 and TRBJ2-1; no clear D. This TCR was sampled from a woman between 25 and 40 years old who had recovered from COVID-19. The sequencing input was PBMCs or T cells enriched from blood (not recorded which). The CDR3 region has the DNA TGTGCCTGGAGTGTTCCCCTTCTAGGCGAGCAGTTCTTC. This gives the protein CAWSVPLLGEQFF.